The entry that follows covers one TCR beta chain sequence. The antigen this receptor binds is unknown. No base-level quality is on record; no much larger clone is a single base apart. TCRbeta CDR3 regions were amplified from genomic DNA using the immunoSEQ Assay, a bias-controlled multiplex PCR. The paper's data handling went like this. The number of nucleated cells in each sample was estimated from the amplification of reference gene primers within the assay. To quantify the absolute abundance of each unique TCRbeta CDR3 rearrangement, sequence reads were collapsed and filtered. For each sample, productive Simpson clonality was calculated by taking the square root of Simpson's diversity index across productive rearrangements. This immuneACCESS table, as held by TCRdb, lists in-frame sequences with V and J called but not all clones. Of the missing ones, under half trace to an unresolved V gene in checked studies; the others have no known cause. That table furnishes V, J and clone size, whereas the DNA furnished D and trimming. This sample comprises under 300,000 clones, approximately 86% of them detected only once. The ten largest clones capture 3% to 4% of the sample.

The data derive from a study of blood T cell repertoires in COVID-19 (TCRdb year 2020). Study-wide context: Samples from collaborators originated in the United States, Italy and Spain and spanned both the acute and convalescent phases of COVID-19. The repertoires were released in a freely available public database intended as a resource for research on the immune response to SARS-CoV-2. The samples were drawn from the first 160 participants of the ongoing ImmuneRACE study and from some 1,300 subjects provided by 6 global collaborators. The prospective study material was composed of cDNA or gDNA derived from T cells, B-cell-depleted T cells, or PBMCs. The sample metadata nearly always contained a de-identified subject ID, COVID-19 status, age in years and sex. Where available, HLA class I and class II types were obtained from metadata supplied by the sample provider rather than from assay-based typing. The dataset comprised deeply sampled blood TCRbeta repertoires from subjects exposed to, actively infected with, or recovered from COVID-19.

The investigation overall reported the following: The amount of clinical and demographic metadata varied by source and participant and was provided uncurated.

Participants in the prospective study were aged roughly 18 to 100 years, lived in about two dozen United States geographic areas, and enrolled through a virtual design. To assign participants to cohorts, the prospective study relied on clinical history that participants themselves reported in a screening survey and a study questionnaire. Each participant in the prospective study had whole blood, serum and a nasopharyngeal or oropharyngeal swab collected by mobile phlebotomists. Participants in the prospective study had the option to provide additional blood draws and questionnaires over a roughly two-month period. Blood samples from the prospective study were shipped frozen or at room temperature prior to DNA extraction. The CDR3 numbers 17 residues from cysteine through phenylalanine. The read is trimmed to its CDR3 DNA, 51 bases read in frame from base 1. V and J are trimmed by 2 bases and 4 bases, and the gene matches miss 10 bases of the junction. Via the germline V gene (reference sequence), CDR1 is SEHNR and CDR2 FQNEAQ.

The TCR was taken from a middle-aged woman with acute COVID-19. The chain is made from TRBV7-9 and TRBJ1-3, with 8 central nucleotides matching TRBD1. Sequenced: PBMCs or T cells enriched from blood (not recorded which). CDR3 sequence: CASSLSIRGQEGNTIYF. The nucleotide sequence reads TGTGCCAGCAGCTTATCGATCAGGGGGCAAGAAGGAAACACCATATATTTT.